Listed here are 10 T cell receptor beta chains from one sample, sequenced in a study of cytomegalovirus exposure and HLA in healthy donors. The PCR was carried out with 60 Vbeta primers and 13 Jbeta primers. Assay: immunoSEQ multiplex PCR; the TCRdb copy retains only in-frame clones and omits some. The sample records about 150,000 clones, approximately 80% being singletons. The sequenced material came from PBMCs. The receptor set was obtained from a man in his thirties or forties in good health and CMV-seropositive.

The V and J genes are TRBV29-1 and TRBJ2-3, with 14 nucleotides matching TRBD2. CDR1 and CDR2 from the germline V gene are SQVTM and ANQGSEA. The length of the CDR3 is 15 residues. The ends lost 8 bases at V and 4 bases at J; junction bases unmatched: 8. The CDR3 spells CSIMGTSGSSDTQYF. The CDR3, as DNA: TGCAGCATAATGGGGACTAGCGGGAGCTCAGATACGCAGTATTTT.

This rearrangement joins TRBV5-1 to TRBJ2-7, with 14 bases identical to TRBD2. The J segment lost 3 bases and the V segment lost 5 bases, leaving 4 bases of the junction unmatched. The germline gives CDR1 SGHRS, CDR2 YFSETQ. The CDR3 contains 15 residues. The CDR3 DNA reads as TGCGCCAGCAGTACCGGGACTAGCGGGAGCTACGAGCAGTACTTC. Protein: CASSTGTSGSYEQYF.

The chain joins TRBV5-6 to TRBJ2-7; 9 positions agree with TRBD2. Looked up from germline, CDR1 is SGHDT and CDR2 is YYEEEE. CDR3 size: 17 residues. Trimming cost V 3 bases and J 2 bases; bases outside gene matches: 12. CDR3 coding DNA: TGTGCCAGCAGCTCCTTTTTTAGGCTAGCGGGGACCTACGAGCAGTACTTC. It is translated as CASSSFFRLAGTYEQYF.

The CDR3 is CASRRQGGNEKLFF. The CDR3 coding sequence is TGCGCCAGCAGGCGCCAGGGGGGAAATGAAAAACTGTTTTTT. V is TRBV5-1 and J is TRBJ1-4; 7 bases match TRBD1. The CDR3 loop spans 14 amino acids. V trimming: 5 bases; J trimming: 5 bases; junction bases outside the gene matches: 6. Germline CDR1 SGHRS, CDR2 YFSETQ.

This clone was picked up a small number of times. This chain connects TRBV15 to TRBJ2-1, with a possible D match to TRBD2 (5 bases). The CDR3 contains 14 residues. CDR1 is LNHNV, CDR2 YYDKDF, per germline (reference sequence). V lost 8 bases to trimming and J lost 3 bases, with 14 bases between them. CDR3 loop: CATLGDGGYNEQFF. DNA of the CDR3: TGTGCCACCCTCGGGGATGGCGGCTACAATGAGCAGTTCTTC.

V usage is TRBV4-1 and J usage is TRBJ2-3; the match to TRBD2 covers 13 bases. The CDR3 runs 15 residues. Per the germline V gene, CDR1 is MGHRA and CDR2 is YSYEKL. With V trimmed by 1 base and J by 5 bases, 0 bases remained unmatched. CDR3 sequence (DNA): TGCGCCAGCAGCCAAGGACTAGCGGGAGGAGATACGCAGTATTTT. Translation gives CASSQGLAGGDTQYF.

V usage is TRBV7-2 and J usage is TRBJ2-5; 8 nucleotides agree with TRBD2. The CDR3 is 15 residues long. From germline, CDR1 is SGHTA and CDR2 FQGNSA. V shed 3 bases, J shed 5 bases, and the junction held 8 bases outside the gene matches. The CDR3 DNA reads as TGTGCCAGCAGCTTCGGGACTAGAGGCGGTGAGACCCAGTACTTC. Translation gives CASSFGTRGGETQYF. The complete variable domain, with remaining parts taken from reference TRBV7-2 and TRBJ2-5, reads GAGVSQSPSNKVTEKGKDVELRCDPISGHTALYWYRQSLGQGLEFLIYFQGNSAPDKSGLPSDRFSAERTGGSVSTLTIQRTQQEDSAVYLCASSFGTRGGETQYFGPGTRLLVL.

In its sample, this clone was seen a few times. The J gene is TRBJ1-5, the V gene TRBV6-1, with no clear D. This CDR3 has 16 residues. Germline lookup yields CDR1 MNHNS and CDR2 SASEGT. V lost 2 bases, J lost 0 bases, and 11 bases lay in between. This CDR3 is CASSESVIHSNQPQHF. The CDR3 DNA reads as TGTGCCAGCAGTGAAAGCGTCATCCATAGCAATCAGCCCCAGCATTTT.

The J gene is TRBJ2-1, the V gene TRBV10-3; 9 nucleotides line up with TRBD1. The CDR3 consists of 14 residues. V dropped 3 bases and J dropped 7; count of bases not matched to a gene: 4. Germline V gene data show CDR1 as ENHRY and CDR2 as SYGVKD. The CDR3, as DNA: TGTGCCATCAGTGACACAGGGGGCATTAATGAGCAGTTCTTC. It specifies CAISDTGGINEQFF.

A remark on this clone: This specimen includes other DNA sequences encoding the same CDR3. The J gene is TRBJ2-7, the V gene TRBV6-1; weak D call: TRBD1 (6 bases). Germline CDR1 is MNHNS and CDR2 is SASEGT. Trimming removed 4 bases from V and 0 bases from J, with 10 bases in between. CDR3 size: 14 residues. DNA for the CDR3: TGTGCCAGCAGTGCCAGGGGTCTCTCCTACGAGCAGTACTTC. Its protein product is CASSARGLSYEQYF.